This T cell receptor (beta chain) was observed in a study of T-cell memory formation after mild COVID-19. Study-wide results and caveats: Contracting clones from day 15 to 85 had balanced CD4/CD8; later expanders favoured CD4+.

TCRdb fed the 5' RACE reads into MiXCR, producing one record per CDR3 protein. Of roughly 150,000 distinct CDR3 sequences listed, approximately 14% are singletons. Between the trimmed V and J ends, which lost 4 bases and 0 bases, there was a span of 13 bases. The CDR3 has 16 amino acids. CDR1 and CDR2 from the germline V gene are SGHVS and FQNEAQ. Of note for this clonotype: Its target is not known.

Sequencing was carried out using PBMCs or a T cell subset sorted from them (not recorded which). The chain employs TRBV7-8 and TRBJ2-1, with D possibly being TRBD1 (5 bases). The TCR was taken from an adult woman who had mild COVID-19 (a few samples of this study predate the infection). Cell type and time point are not known. For the CDR3, the DNA is TGTGCCAGCAGCTCACACAGGTTACGCTCCTACAATGAGCAGTTCTTC. This gives the protein CASSSHRLRSYNEQFF.